This entry concerns a single T cell receptor (beta chain). With 60 Vbeta and 13 Jbeta primers, the PCR was carried out. Clones were sequenced by immunoSEQ multiplex PCR, and TCRdb holds only the in-frame ones, with some missing. The table includes around 160,000 clones, approximately 79% detected once. The data originate from a study of cytomegalovirus exposure and HLA in healthy donors. The CDR3 runs to 11 residues. The ends were cut back, 7 bases at V and 4 bases at J, with 7 bases in the middle. Germline V lookup: CDR1 SNHLY, CDR2 FYNNEI. The chain links TRBV2 to TRBJ2-5; D possibly corresponds to TRBD1 (5 bases). The sequenced sample consisted of PBMCs. This sequence originates from a woman between 40 and 55 years old in good health and CMV-seropositive. CDR3 amino acids: CASIRGETQYF. DNA of the CDR3: TGTGCCAGCATTAGGGGAGAGACCCAGTACTTC.